A selection of T cell receptor beta chains follows, all from one sample in a study of blood T cells in healthy people across ages. TCRdb re-called the 5' RACE reads with MiXCR, one entry per CDR3 protein. The sample carries around 850,000 distinct CDR3 sequences, 36% recorded once. The sample comprised blood. The receptors here all came from a man younger than 35 in good health. Each CDR3 is given with its conserved first and last residue. A D gene is named only where the DNA matches it firmly. Some rows have no size entry. The others give once, few or many, or a class for an expanded clone.

clone size,D gene,J gene,V gene,CDR3 protein,CDR3 DNA
.,.,TRBJ1-1,TRBV4-1,CASSQDVRAAISDTEAFF,TGCGCCAGCAGCCAAGATGTCCGGGCAGCAATTTCCGACACTGAAGCTTTCTTT
few,.,TRBJ1-1,TRBV7-9,CASSLEVDTEAFF,TGTGCCAGCAGCTTAGAGGTAGACACTGAAGCTTTCTTT
.,.,TRBJ2-2,TRBV28,CASSSIGDANTGELFF,TGTGCCAGCAGTTCAATAGGGGACGCGAACACCGGGGAGCTGTTTTTT
.,.,TRBJ1-2,TRBV5-5,CASSWSGYGYTF,TGTGCCAGCAGTTGGTCGGGCTATGGCTACACCTTC
.,.,TRBJ2-7,TRBV18,CASSPVHEEQYF,TGTGCCAGCTCACCAGTTCACGAGGAGCAGTACTTC
.,.,TRBJ2-7,TRBV5-1,CASSPEGWDKSQESQYF,TGCGCCAGCAGCCCGGAAGGGTGGGACAAGTCACAAGAGTCCCAGTACTTC
few,.,TRBJ2-7,TRBV5-6,CASSLGAGTYEQYF,TGTGCCAGCAGCTTAGGGGCAGGGACCTACGAGCAGTACTTC
few,TRBD1,TRBJ1-5,TRBV20-1,CSASDRGANQPQHF,TGCAGTGCCTCGGACAGGGGGGCGAATCAGCCCCAGCATTTT
many,TRBD1,TRBJ2-3,TRBV20-1,CSARKDRASTDTQYF,TGCAGTGCTAGGAAAGACAGGGCGAGCACAGATACGCAGTATTTT
few,.,TRBJ1-2,TRBV12-3/TRBV12-4,CASRRTTTWTDRTGYTF,TGTGCCAGCAGACGAACTACAACTTGGACCGACAGGACTGGCTACACCTTC
many,.,TRBJ1-2,TRBV12-3/TRBV12-4,CASSYALSVLYGYTF,TGTGCCAGCAGTTATGCCCTTTCAGTCCTCTATGGCTACACCTTC
.,.,TRBJ2-3,TRBV7-2,CASSLGDWLRGTDTQYF,TGTGCCAGCAGCTTAGGGGACTGGTTGCGAGGCACAGATACGCAGTATTTT
.,TRBD1,TRBJ1-1,TRBV5-1,CASSLKTGADTEAFF,TGCGCCAGCAGCTTGAAGACAGGGGCGGACACTGAAGCTTTCTTT
.,.,TRBJ1-1,TRBV7-3,CASSLSARGAGTEAFF,TGTGCCAGCAGCTTAAGTGCGAGGGGGGCGGGAACTGAAGCTTTCTTT
.,.,TRBJ1-1,TRBV5-5,CASSLPDGRQAFF,TGTGCCAGCAGCTTGCCGGACGGCCGCCAAGCTTTCTTT